Shown below are 6 T cell receptor beta chains from a single sample sequenced in a study of T cells after yellow fever vaccination (dated by TCRdb to the late 2010s). Taken with the paper, the label for treatment or condition translates to: live attenuated yellow fever vaccine strain. Preparation of the library involved 5' RACE. TCRdb names Illumina HiSeq 2500 as the instrument used. TCRdb cleaned the public reads at Q25 with fastp, built clones with MiXCR and kept in-frame beta chains. For every CDR3 protein sequence, its rows merge into one entry that carries the most common genes and DNA. Within this sample are about 50,000 distinct CDR3 sequences, with 7.4% of them counted one time only. 28% of the sample comes from the top ten. The input for sequencing was CD8+ T cells sorted from PBMCs, taken less than 16 days after the first yellow fever vaccination. The receptors shown here come from a young man who received the YFV17D yellow fever vaccine.

Ten or more counts support this clonotype. The V and J genes are TRBV7-6 and TRBJ1-5; unclear D gene. This CDR3 region has 15 residues. Trimming left V 5 bases short and J 0 bases short, with 11 bases between. Germline values: CDR1 SGHVS, CDR2 FNYEAQ. CDR3 DNA: TGTGCCAGCAGCGGAAGCCCCCTTAGCAATCAGCCCCAGCATTTT. The encoded protein is CASSGSPLSNQPQHF. The complete variable domain, with remaining parts taken from reference TRBV7-6 and TRBJ1-5, reads GAGVSQSPRYKVTKRGQDVALRCDPISGHVSLYWYRQALGQGPEFLTYFNYEAQQDKSGLPNDRFSAERPEGSISTLTIQRTEQRDSAMYRCASSGSPLSNQPQHFGDGTRLSIL.

This clonotype was seen ten or more times. V gene TRBV14 combines with J gene TRBJ2-3; the match to TRBD1 covers 11 bases. Germline CDR1 SGHDN, CDR2 FVKESK. Unmatched junction bases numbered 3, after V lost 4 bases and J lost 6 bases. The CDR3 covers 14 residues. CDR3 in amino acids: CASSRDRGSDTQYF. As DNA, the CDR3 is TGTGCCAGCAGCCGGGACAGGGGGTCGGATACGCAGTATTTT.

This clonotype has at least ten counts. This chain connects TRBV6-1 to TRBJ2-1; TRBD2 agrees at 9 bases. CDR1 MNHNS and CDR2 SASEGT come from the germline V gene. J lost 4 bases, V lost 3 bases, and 1 base had no gene match. CDR3 length: 14 residues. CDR3 residues: CASSDSGGYNEQFF. CDR3 DNA: TGTGCCAGCAGTGACAGCGGGGGGTACAATGAGCAGTTCTTC.

V and J are TRBV5-4 and TRBJ2-5; D might be TRBD1 or TRBD2, each matching 5 bases. The CDR3 sequence is 14 residues long. V dropped 2 bases and J dropped 0 bases, with 8 bases sitting between them. Germline V lookup: CDR1 SGHNT, CDR2 YYREEE (reference sequence). The CDR3 DNA follows: TGTGCCAGCAGCTTAGAGGGGTACCAAGAGACCCAGTACTTC. Its translation is CASSLEGYQETQYF.

A remark on this clonotype: This may stem from a read error, because a much larger clone lies one nucleotide away. The chain uses TRBV12-3 or TRBV12-4 and TRBJ1-2, with D uncertain. V was pared by 3 bases and J by 10 bases, with 15 bases between. This CDR3 contains 13 residues. The DNA of the CDR3 is TGTGCCAGCAGTTTGGGAGTGTCGGACGACTACACCTTC. Translation gives CASSLGVSDDYTF.

This clonotype came up many times. The chain couples TRBV20-1 to TRBJ2-1, with 10 bases aligning to TRBD1. Trimming removed 1 base from V and 0 bases from J; junction bases left unmatched: 0. This CDR3 is 15 amino acids long. Germline CDR1 DFQATT, CDR2 SNEGSKA (reference sequence). CDR3 nucleotides: TGCAGTGCTAGAGGGACAGGGGGCTCCTACAATGAGCAGTTCTTC. Translating gives CSARGTGGSYNEQFF.